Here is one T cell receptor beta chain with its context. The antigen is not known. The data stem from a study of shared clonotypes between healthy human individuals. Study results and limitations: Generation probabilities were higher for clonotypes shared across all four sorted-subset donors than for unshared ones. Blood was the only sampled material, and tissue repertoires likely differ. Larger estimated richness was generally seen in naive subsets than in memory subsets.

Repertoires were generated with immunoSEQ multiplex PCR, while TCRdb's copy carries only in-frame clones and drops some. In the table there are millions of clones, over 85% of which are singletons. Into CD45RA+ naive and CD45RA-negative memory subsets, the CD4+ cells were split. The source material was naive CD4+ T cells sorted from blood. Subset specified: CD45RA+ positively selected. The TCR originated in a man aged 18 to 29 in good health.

As DNA, the CDR3 is TGTGCCAGCAGCTTGCTCGTCCTAGCGGCCCCTACCGGGGAGCTGTTTTTT. Translated, it gives CASSLLVLAAPTGELFF. V usage is TRBV5-8 and J usage is TRBJ2-2, with TRBD2 matching 7 bases. V lost 1 base, J lost 5 bases, and 11 bases stayed unmatched. Germline values: CDR1 SGHTS, CDR2 YDEGEE. The CDR3 loop spans 17 amino acids.